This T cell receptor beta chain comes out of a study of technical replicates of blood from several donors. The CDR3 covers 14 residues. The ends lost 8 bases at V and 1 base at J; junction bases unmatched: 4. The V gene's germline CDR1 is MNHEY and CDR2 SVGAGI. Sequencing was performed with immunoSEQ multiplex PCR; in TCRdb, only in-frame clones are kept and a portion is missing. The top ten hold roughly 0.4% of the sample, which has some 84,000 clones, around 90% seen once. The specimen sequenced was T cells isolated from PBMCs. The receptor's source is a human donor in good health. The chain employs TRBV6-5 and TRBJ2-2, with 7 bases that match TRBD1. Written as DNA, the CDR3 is TGTGCCAGCTTAAGGACAGGGAACACCGGGGAGCTGTTTTTT. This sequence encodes CASLRTGNTGELFF.